This entry features one T cell receptor (beta chain) sequence. Which antigen it targets is not known. Nothing much larger sits one base from this clone, and base qualities are not available. Each donor gave one peripheral blood draw, averaging approximately 0.11 L, which was collected into heparinised tubes. Using a panel that included CD45RO, CCR7, CD25, CD127, CD95 and CD27, naive, central memory, regulatory and stem cell-like memory CD4+ T cells were sorted on a BD FACSAria II. Every sorted population had a purity above 95%. Right away, PBMCs were isolated by Lymphoprep density gradient centrifugation and were stained directly, with no culture step. Samples were stained and sorted in pairs, with one healthy donor and one patient per experiment, so that batch effects were minimized. The sample is drawn from a study of beta chain features in type 1 diabetes listed by TCRdb under 2018. Background on the whole study: Mean age, gender distribution, total cell number and subset yield did not differ between patients and healthy donors. A total of 100 million to 140 million sorted cells were examined across all samples, and the number of cells per subset was strongly correlated with RNA yield. In the study, TCRB repertoires of sorted circulating CD4+ T cell subsets from recently diagnosed type 1 diabetes patients were compared with those of matched healthy donors. Regulatory and stem cell-like memory subsets were obtained from only 8 patients and roughly 8 healthy donors, while naive and central memory subsets were obtained from all 28 donors. What the authors observed across the whole study: At VDJ recombination sites, type 1 diabetes patients had fewer insertions and more deleted nucleotides, which implies abnormalities in thymic rearrangement. Because cDNA was sequenced instead of genomic DNA, highly expressing activated cells could be over-represented, though the groups showed no difference in activation or CD3 levels. Type 1 diabetes patients showed a moderate but significant shortening of TCRB CDR3 length in all four CD4+ subsets. HLA sub-analyses involved small numbers of individuals, so any influence of HLA type on TCRB rearrangement remained unresolved. PCR may preferentially amplify shorter templates, but because patient and control samples were amplified and corrected together, any resulting skew would affect both groups equally. Naive, central memory and regulatory TCRB repertoires appeared to be more similar among patients than among healthy donors.

Its CDR3 holds 14 amino acids, cysteine through phenylalanine. Only the CDR3 DNA is retained, 42 bases long and in frame from the first base. As encoded in the germline V gene, CDR1 is SGHTA while CDR2 is FQGNSA. At the junction V is shortened by 4 bases and J by 0 bases, with 10 bases in between. The High Capacity cDNA Reverse Transcription Kit was used to reverse transcribe all of the isolated RNA, meaning that expressed TCRB transcripts were what got sequenced. Deep immunoSEQ sequencing was applied to naive, central memory and regulatory T cell samples, giving an average of roughly 3.5 million total reads per sample. Sorted cells were lysed in RLT buffer, and RNA was extracted using DNase-treated RNeasy Micro or Mini kits according to cell number. Each cell subset was processed on its own to prevent cross-contamination, while patient and healthy donor samples were processed together. The immunoSEQ multiplex PCR was used to amplify TCRB sequences from cDNA, yielding 87-bp fragments that span the CDR3 region. Sequencing of the amplicons was performed on the Illumina HiSeq platform. The authors processed their data as follows. Synthetic template baselines were used to correct PCR bias computationally, reads within Hamming distance 2 were collapsed together, and singletons that could not be merged were discarded. Reads were aligned against IMGT so that V, D and J genes, CDR3 length and insertions or deletions at six rearrangement sites could be assigned. Clonotype counts were normalized to sorted cell number within each subset before computing true diversity and Gini coefficients with the tcR R package. Repertoire sharing was quantified using the overlap coefficient calculated on TCRB nucleotide sequences. What TCRdb holds here is the immuneACCESS table cut down to in-frame rearrangements. Part of the clones is not present; checked against another copy, under half of the missing clones reflect an unresolved V gene, and the others are unexplained. From that table come the V and J calls and clone size; the DNA was used to work out D and trimming. Present in this sample are under 300,000 clones, roughly 8% of which were seen just once. The ten largest clones capture 1% of the sample.

The receptor was isolated from a woman under 30 in good health. The V gene is TRBV7-2 and the J gene is TRBJ2-7; the D gene identity is not certain. The sample was central memory CD4+ T cells from blood. The nucleotide sequence is given as TGTGCCAGCAGCTATGACGGTTACTCCTACGAGCAGTACTTC. This sequence encodes CASSYDGYSYEQYF.